This T cell receptor beta chain originates from a study of early T cells in non-severe SARS-CoV-2 infection. Whole-study context: Chains were not paired, and sequencing was done on bulk RNA from unsorted whole blood.

CDR1 is DFQATT, CDR2 SNEGSKA, per germline (reference sequence). CDR3 length: 15 residues. J gave up 6 bases and V 3 bases, and 6 bases lay outside the gene matches. This clonotype was recorded many times. Antigen unknown. Researchers tagged individual cDNA molecules with unique molecular identifiers. TCRdb itself ran the 5' RACE reads through MiXCR, one entry per CDR3 protein. The sample consists of about 49,000 distinct CDR3 sequences, about an eighth of them appearing once. Study-level findings and limits: Clonotype matching in VDJdb favored anti-spike CD8 responses and did not capture private and CD4 specificities.

This sequence was found in an adult who was a healthcare worker with PCR-confirmed SARS-CoV-2 infection or an uninfected control (not recorded which). The sequencing input was whole blood. The V gene is TRBV20-1, the J gene TRBJ2-1; 12 nucleotides align to TRBD2. The CDR3 spells CSASPLAGGGNEQFF. Here the CDR3 DNA reads TGCAGTGCTAGCCCACTAGCGGGAGGAGGCAATGAGCAGTTCTTC.